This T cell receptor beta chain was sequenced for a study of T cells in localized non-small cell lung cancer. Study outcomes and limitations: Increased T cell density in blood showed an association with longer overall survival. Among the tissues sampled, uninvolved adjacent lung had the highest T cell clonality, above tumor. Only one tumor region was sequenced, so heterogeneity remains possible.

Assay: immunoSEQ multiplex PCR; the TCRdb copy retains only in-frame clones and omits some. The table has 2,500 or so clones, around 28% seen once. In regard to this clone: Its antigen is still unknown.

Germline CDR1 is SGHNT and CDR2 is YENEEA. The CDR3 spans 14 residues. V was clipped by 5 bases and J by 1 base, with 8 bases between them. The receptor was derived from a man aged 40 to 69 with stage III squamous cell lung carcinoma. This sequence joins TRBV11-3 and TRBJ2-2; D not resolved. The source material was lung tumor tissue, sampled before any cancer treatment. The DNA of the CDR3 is TGTGCCAGCAGCCCCTACCAGAACACCGGGGAGCTGTTTTTT. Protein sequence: CASSPYQNTGELFF.